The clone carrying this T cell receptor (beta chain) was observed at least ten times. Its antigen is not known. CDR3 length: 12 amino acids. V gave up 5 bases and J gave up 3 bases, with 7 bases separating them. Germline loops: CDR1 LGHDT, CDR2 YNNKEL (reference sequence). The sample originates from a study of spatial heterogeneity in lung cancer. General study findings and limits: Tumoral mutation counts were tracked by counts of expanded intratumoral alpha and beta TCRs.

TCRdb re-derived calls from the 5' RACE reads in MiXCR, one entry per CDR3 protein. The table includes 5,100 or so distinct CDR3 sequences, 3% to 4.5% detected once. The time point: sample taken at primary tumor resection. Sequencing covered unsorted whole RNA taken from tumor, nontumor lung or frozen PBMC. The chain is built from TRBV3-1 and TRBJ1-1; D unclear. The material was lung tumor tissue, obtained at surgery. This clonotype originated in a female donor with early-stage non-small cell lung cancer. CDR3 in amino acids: CASSSTDTEAFF. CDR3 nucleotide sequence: TGTGCCAGCAGCTCTACAGACACTGAAGCTTTCTTT.